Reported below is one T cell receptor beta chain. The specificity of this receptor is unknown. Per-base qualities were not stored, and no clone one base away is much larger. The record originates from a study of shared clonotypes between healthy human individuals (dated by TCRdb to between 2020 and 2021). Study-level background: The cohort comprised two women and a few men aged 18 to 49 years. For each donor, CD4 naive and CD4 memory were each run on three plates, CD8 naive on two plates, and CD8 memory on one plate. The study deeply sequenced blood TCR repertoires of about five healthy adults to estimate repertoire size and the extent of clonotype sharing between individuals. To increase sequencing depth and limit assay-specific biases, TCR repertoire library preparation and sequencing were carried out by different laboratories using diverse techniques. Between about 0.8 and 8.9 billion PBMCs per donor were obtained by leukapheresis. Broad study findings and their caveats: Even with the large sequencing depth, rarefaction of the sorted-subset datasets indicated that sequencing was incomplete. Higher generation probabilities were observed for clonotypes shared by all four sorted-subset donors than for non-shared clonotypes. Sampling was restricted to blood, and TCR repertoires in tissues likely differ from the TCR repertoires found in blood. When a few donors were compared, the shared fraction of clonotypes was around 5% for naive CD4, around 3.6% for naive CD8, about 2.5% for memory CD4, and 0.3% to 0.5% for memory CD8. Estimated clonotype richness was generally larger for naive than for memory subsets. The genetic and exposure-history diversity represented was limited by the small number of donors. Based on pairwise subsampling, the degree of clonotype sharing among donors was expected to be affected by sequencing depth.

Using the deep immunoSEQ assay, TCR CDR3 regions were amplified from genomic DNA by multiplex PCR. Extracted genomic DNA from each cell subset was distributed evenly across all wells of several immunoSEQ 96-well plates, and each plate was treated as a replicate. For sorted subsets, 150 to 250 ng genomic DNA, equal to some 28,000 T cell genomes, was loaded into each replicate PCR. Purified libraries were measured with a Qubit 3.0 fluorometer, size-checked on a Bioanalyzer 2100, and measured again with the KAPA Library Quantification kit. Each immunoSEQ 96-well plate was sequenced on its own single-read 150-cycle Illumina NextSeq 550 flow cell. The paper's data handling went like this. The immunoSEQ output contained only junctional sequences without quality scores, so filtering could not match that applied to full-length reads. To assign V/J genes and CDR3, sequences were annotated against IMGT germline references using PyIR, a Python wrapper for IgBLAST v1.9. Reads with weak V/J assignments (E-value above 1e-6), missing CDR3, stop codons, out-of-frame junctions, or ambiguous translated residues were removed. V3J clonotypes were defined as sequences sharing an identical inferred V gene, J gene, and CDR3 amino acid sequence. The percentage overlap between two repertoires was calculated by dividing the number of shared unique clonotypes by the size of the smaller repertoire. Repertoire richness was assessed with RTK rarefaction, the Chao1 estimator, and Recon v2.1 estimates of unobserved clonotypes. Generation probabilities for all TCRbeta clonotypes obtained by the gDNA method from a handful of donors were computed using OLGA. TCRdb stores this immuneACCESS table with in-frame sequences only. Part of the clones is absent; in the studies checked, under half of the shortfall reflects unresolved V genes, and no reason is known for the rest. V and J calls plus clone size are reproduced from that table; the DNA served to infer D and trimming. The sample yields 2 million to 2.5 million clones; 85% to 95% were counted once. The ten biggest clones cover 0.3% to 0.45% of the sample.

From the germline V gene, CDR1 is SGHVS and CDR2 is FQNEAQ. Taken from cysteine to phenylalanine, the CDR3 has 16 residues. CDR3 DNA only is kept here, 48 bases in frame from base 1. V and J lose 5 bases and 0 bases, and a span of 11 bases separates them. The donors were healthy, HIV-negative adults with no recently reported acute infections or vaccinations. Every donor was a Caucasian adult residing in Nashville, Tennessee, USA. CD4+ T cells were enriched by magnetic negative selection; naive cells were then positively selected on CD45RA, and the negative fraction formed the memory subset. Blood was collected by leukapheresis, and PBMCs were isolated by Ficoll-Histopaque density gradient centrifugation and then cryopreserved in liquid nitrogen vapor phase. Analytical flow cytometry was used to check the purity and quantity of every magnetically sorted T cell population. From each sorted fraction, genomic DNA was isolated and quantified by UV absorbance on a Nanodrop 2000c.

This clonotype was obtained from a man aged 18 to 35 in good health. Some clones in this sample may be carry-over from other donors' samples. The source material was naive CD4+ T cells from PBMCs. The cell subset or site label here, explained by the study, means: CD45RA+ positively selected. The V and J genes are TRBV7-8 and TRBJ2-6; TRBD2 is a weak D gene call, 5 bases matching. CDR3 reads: CASSPRGVSGANVLTF. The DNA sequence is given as TGTGCCAGCAGCCCACGGGGAGTCTCTGGGGCCAACGTCCTGACTTTC.